This is a list of T cell receptor beta chains from one sample in a study of vaccination and CD4 T cells after COVID-19. From the PCR reads, TCRdb called clonotypes with MiXCR, one entry per CDR3 protein. The sample holds tens of thousands of distinct CDR3 sequences, about 31% seen once. Their recognized antigens are unknown. The material sequenced was CD4+ T cells from blood, cultured in vitro, taken about 7 months after SARS-CoV-2 vaccination. The receptors come from a human donor who had recovered from COVID-19. Both conserved end residues are part of each CDR3. D genes are given only for firm matches. Clone size is shown for a subset of rows, as once, few, many or a class of expanded clone.

v_gene	j_gene	d_gene	abundance	CDR3nt	CDR3aa
TRBV7-3	TRBJ2-1	.	.	TGTGCCAGCAGCTTAGGAGCGGTGACACAACCAGGGGAGCAGTTCTTC	CASSLGAVTQPGEQFF
TRBV5-1	TRBJ2-5	.	.	TGCGCCAGCAGCCATGGACAAGTCAAAGAGACCCAGTACTTC	CASSHGQVKETQYF
TRBV20-1	TRBJ2-1	.	.	TGCAGTGCTAGAGATCAGCTCAATTCCTACAATGAGCAGTTCTTC	CSARDQLNSYNEQFF
TRBV7-2	TRBJ2-3	.	few	TGTGCCAGCAGCTTAGGAGTCATCCAGGCAGATACGCAGTATTTT	CASSLGVIQADTQYF
TRBV27	TRBJ1-1	.	medium-sized	TGTGCCAGCAGTTCTATGGAAGCAGGCTTAACTGAAGCTTTCTTT	CASSSMEAGLTEAFF
TRBV7-2	TRBJ1-2	.	few	TGTGCCAGCAGCTTGCAGGACTATGGCTACACCTTC	CASSLQDYGYTF
TRBV24-1	TRBJ2-2	.	few	TGTGCCACCAGTGGCCCCTCCCCCGGGGAGCTGTTTTTT	CATSGPSPGELFF
TRBV5-4	TRBJ2-2	.	.	TGTGCCAGCAGCTTGGATCAGGGGCCCGGGGAGCTGTTTTTT	CASSLDQGPGELFF
TRBV7-2	TRBJ2-5	.	.	TGTGCCAGCAGCCGCCACACAGGGCCTGGGTACCAAGAGACCCAGTACTTC	CASSRHTGPGYQETQYF
TRBV7-2	TRBJ2-5	TRBD2	.	TGTGCCAGCGTGCGGGGGGGCGTCTTGGAGACCCAGTACTTC	CASVRGGVLETQYF
TRBV10-3	TRBJ2-7	TRBD2	.	TGTGCCATCAGCCCGGGACTAGCGGAAACCTACGAGCAGTACTTC	CAISPGLAETYEQYF
TRBV18	TRBJ1-5	.	.	TGTGCCAGCTCGCCCCGGGATAGCAATCAGCCCCAGCATTTT	CASSPRDSNQPQHF
TRBV6-1	TRBJ2-2	.	.	TGTGCCAGCAGTCCCCCGGGGGGCCGCGGGGAGCTGTTTTTT	CASSPPGGRGELFF
TRBV20-1	TRBJ1-1	.	many	TGCAGTGCCAAGTCTGGGGGGGCGGACACTGAAGCTTTCTTT	CSAKSGGADTEAFF
TRBV7-9	TRBJ2-5	TRBD1	.	TGTGCCAGCAGCTTAGACAGGGGGAGACAAGAGACCCAGTACTTC	CASSLDRGRQETQYF
TRBV30	TRBJ1-2	.	.	TGTGCCGGCTCCCGGCGGGGCAATGGCTACACCTTC	CAGSRRGNGYTF
TRBV7-9	TRBJ2-3	TRBD2	.	TGTGCCAGCAGCTCCCGGGACTACACAGATACGCAGTATTTT	CASSSRDYTDTQYF
TRBV6-2/TRBV6-3	TRBJ1-6	.	.	TGTGCCAGCAGTCCCCGGGGCGATAATTCACCCCTCCACTTT	CASSPRGDNSPLHF
TRBV7-9	TRBJ1-2	.	few	TGTGCCAGCAGCCCGCCCGTGGGGGGCGTATACTACACCTTC	CASSPPVGGVYYTF
TRBV19	TRBJ2-3	TRBD2	few	TGTGCCAGTAGACTAGCGGGGGGGACAGATACGCAGTATTTT	CASRLAGGTDTQYF
TRBV27	TRBJ1-1	.	.	TGTGCCAGCGGAACCCTCAGAGGCAACACTGAAGCTTTCTTT	CASGTLRGNTEAFF
TRBV6-2/TRBV6-3	TRBJ2-5	.	few	TGTGCCAGCAGTTACATCCAGGGTCGGGAGACCCAGTACTTC	CASSYIQGRETQYF
TRBV15	TRBJ1-1	.	.	TGTGCCACCAGCAGAGGGACCACGAGGGCTTTCTTT	CATSRGTTRAFF
TRBV20-1	TRBJ2-7	TRBD2	.	TGCAGTGTCACACGGGGGCTAGCGGGAACCGAGCAGTACTTC	CSVTRGLAGTEQYF
TRBV20-1	TRBJ1-6	.	.	TGCAGTGCTAGCCAGGGCCCAAATTCACCCCTCCACTTT	CSASQGPNSPLHF
TRBV25-1	TRBJ2-1	TRBD2	few	TGTGCCAGCAGTGAAGCCCTAGCGGGGTACAATGAGCAGTTCTTC	CASSEALAGYNEQFF
TRBV7-2	TRBJ2-3	.	few	TGTGCCAGCAGCTTATTTGGTACAGGTCCTACGCAGTATTTT	CASSLFGTGPTQYF
TRBV5-1	TRBJ2-1	TRBD2	.	TGCGCCAGCAGCTTCGTTCCGGGAGGCTCCTACAATGAGCAGTTCTTC	CASSFVPGGSYNEQFF
TRBV6-1	TRBJ1-2	TRBD1	few	TGTGCCAGCAAAGGGACAGGGGAGGGCTATGGCTACACCTTC	CASKGTGEGYGYTF
TRBV5-5	TRBJ1-1	.	.	TGTGCCAGCAACCACAGGGAAGGGGCTAGGGACACTGAAGCTTTCTTT	CASNHREGARDTEAFF
TRBV4-2	TRBJ2-7	.	.	TGTGCCCGCAGCCCGCTGATTTCGCGCGAGCAGTACTTC	CARSPLISREQYF
TRBV7-6	TRBJ1-2	TRBD1	.	TGTGCCAGCAGCCAGGGACAGGGTCATGGCTACACCTTC	CASSQGQGHGYTF
TRBV11-3	TRBJ2-3	.	.	TGTGCCAGCAGCTTAACCGGTACGCAGTATTTT	CASSLTGTQYF
TRBV20-1	TRBJ2-1	.	few	TGCAGTGCTAATTGGCTAGCGTACAATGAGCAGTTCTTC	CSANWLAYNEQFF
TRBV5-4	TRBJ2-3	.	.	TGTGCCAGCAGCTTTCCCGGGAGCGGGACAGATACGCAGTATTTT	CASSFPGSGTDTQYF
TRBV2	TRBJ2-1	.	.	TGTGCCAGCAGTGTTCTAGTTGAGCAGTTCTTC	CASSVLVEQFF